One sample yielded the 17 T cell receptor beta chains listed below, sequenced in a study of T cell clusters in autoimmune cytopenias. TRB rearrangements were amplified by touch-down multiplex PCR with mixed TRB-A/B primers. Following a re-call of the multiplex PCR reads, TCRdb has one entry per CDR3 protein and lacks DNA. This listing includes approximately 12,000 distinct CDR3 sequences. Each sample's input was approximately 270 ng genomic DNA, 30,000 to 45,000 genome equivalents. The sequencing sample was made of peripheral blood. These receptors came from a human donor with an autoimmune cytopenia or autoimmune hepatitis (not recorded which).

The CDR3 sequence is CAISPGLAPYNEQFF. J is TRBJ2-1 and V is TRBV10-3; TCRdb designates TRBD2, a call that cannot be tested without DNA. Germline V gene lookup returns CDR1 ENHRY and CDR2 SYGVKD. The CDR3 is 15 residues long.

The chain links TRBV12-3 or TRBV12-4 to TRBJ2-1. The CDR3 has 15 amino acids. CDR3 protein: CASSFSQTQNYEQFF.

The V call is TRBV19, the J call TRBJ1-6; without DNA, the TCRdb call of TRBD1 cannot be checked. CDR3 length: 17 residues. CDR1 and CDR2 from the germline V gene are LNHDA and SQIVND (reference sequence). CDR3 residues: CASSIGGTGAYNSPLHF.

The chain recombines TRBV5-4 with TRBJ2-3. The germline V gene encodes CDR1 SGHNT and CDR2 YYREEE (reference sequence). This CDR3 spans 13 amino acids. The CDR3 reads CASSSDLTDTQYF.

This clonotype is medium-sized (0.01 to 0.1%) by frequency. The chain couples TRBV19 to TRBJ2-5; TCRdb designates TRBD2, a call that cannot be tested without DNA. The CDR3 runs 17 residues. CDR1 is LNHDA and CDR2 is SQIVND in the germline V gene (reference sequence). This CDR3 is CASSIEGPSGGKETQYF. The full variable domain, with the rest looked up from reference TRBV19 and TRBJ2-5, is DGGITQSPKYLFRKEGQNVTLSCEQNLNHDAMYWYRQDPGQGLRLIYYSQIVNDFQKGDIAEGYSVSREKKESFPLTVTSAQKNPTAFYLCASSIEGPSGGKETQYFGPGTRLLVL.

This clonotype is medium-sized by frequency. The rearrangement uses TRBV19 and TRBJ2-1. From germline, CDR1 is LNHDA and CDR2 SQIVND (reference sequence). The CDR3 covers 11 residues. This CDR3 reads CASSISGEQFF.

This sequence joins TRBV18 and TRBJ1-1; TCRdb selects TRBD1, and the lack of DNA leaves this call unchecked. The CDR3 is 14 residues long. Germline V gene data show CDR1 as KGHSH and CDR2 as LQKENI. The CDR3: CASSGARANTEAFF.

The chain uses TRBV5-4 and TRBJ2-3; TCRdb gives TRBD2 as the D gene, but with no DNA this cannot be confirmed. CDR3 size: 15 residues. The germline CDR1 and CDR2 sequences are SGHNT and YYREEE (reference sequence). This CDR3 is CASSLRRSSTDTQYF.

The genes are TRBV12-3 or TRBV12-4 and TRBJ2-6. The CDR3 consists of 15 residues. CDR3 residues: CASSPRASGANVLTF.

CDR3 protein: CAWRGGTRTIINYGYTF. This chain links TRBV30 with TRBJ1-2; TCRdb's D call of TRBD1 is untestable without DNA. This CDR3 comprises 17 residues. Germline loops: CDR1 GTSNPN, CDR2 SVGIG (reference sequence).

The rearrangement links TRBV6-6 to TRBJ2-2; there is no DNA to check the TCRdb D call of TRBD1. CDR1 is MNHNY, CDR2 SVGAGI, per germline (reference sequence). The CDR3 has 15 amino acids. The CDR3: CASSSTGGHTGELFF.

This clonotype is classed as medium-sized (0.01 to 0.1%) by frequency. V and J are TRBV27 and TRBJ2-5; TCRdb's D gene call, TRBD1, goes unchecked for lack of DNA. CDR1 and CDR2 (germline): MNHEY, SMNVEV (reference sequence). This CDR3 is 14 amino acids long. CDR3 amino acids: CASSLDRDQETQYF.

V usage is TRBV6-5 and J usage is TRBJ2-1; TCRdb designates TRBD2, a call that cannot be tested without DNA. The CDR3 has 17 residues. CDR1 is MNHEY and CDR2 is SVGAGI in the germline V gene. Here the CDR3 reads CASSTGTSGEDNNEQFF.

The rearrangement uses TRBV12-3 or TRBV12-4 and TRBJ2-7; TCRdb names TRBD2, which stays unverified in the absence of DNA. The CDR3 contains 14 residues. CDR3 sequence reads: CASSLEGLGYEQYF.

V and J are TRBV6-2 or TRBV6-3 and TRBJ1-2. Germline values: CDR1 MNHEY, CDR2 SVGEGT. The CDR3 loop spans 12 amino acids. The CDR3 protein is CASSRSNYGYTF.

In terms of frequency, this clonotype is medium-sized. The chain links TRBV29-1 to TRBJ1-4. The length of the CDR3 is 11 residues. Germline V gene lookup returns CDR1 SQVTM and CDR2 ANQGSEA. CDR3 sequence reads: CSVEEGEKLFF.

This clonotype is labeled medium-sized based on frequency. The V and J genes are TRBV19 and TRBJ2-5; TCRdb designates TRBD1, a call that cannot be tested without DNA. Germline CDR1 is LNHDA and CDR2 is SQIVND (reference sequence). CDR3 size: 15 residues. CDR3 protein: CASSPGAGGLETQYF. The variable domain in full, completed from reference TRBV19 and TRBJ2-5, reads DGGITQSPKYLFRKEGQNVTLSCEQNLNHDAMYWYRQDPGQGLRLIYYSQIVNDFQKGDIAEGYSVSREKKESFPLTVTSAQKNPTAFYLCASSPGAGGLETQYFGPGTRLLVL.